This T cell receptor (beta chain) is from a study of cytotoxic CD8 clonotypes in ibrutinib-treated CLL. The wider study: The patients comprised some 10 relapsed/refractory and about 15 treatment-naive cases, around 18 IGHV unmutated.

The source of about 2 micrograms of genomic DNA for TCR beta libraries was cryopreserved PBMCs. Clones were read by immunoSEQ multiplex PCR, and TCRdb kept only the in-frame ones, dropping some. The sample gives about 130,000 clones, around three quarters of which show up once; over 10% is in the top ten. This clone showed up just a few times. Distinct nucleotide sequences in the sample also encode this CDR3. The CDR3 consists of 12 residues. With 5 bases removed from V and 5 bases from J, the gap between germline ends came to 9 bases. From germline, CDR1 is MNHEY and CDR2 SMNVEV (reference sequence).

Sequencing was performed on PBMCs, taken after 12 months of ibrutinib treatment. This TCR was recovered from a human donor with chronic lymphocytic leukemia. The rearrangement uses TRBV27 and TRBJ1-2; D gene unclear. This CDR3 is CASSPRGYGYTF. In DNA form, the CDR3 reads TGTGCCAGCAGTCCGAGAGGGTATGGCTACACCTTC.